This record covers a single T cell receptor (beta chain). Its antigen is undetermined. The data stem from a study of cytomegalovirus exposure and HLA in healthy donors. Nominally healthy donors were sampled, though unrecorded immune exposures were likely. PCR involved 60 Vbeta and 13 Jbeta primers. The table came from immunoSEQ multiplex PCR; TCRdb's copy has only in-frame clones and leaves some out. This sample has fewer than 200,000 clones, with around 82% found just once. The length of the CDR3 is 15 residues. Germline V gene lookup returns CDR1 SGHDN and CDR2 FVKESK. V shed 4 bases and J 9 bases; nucleotides not matched to a gene: 11. Whole-study findings and limits: An analysis was carried out at a later point. It showed that HLA-associated TCR beta chains were more clonally expanded than equally common non-associated chains. Near-uniform donor sequencing depth was presumed by presence/absence analyses. A later analysis linked a missense variant in DCLRE1C to the trimming of TCR beta V and J genes.

The chain uses TRBV14 and TRBJ2-3; 9 bases are a match to TRBD2. The source material was PBMCs. The origin of this receptor is a man aged 35-49 years in good health and CMV-seropositive. The CDR3 here is CASSPLAGSVGTQYF. CDR3 bases: TGTGCCAGCAGCCCGCTAGCGGGAAGCGTTGGGACGCAGTATTTT.